This note documents a single T cell receptor (beta chain) sequence. What it binds is unknown. Reverse transcribed after extraction, RNA yielded cDNA as the sequencing template. Some clones are missing from TCRdb's copy, which holds only in-frame ones; the method was immunoSEQ multiplex PCR. The data hold fewer than 250,000 clones, with roughly 44% observed a single time. The data stem from a study of CD8+ T cells in alopecia areata. V was pared by 4 bases and J by 7 bases, with 11 bases between. Germline-derived CDR1 and CDR2 are SGHRS and YFSETQ. The CDR3 is 13 amino acids. Study-wide results and caveats: Especially in alopecia totalis/universalis, lesional scalp showed greater clonality than normal scalp did. On tofacitinib, scalp clonality and expanded CD8+ clones among top 100 fell significantly.

As for treatment: oral pan-JAK inhibitor, 5-10 mg twice daily. Sampling of alopecia areata patients yielded lesional scalp punch biopsies as well as peripheral blood. T lymphocytes (CD4+ and CD8+) were sorted from PBMCs. Here the sequenced sample was CD4+ T cells sorted from blood, taken at approximately week 37, from a patient treated with tofacitinib. The sequence derives from a human donor with alopecia areata. This chain links TRBV5-1 with TRBJ2-2; D is possibly TRBD1 (5 bases). The CDR3 sequence: CASSLLGDGELFF. Written as DNA, the CDR3 is TGCGCCAGCAGCCTCCTAGGGGACGGGGAGCTGTTTTTT.